This T cell receptor (beta chain) originates from a study of blood T cell repertoires in COVID-19. Study-wide background: COVID-19 samples, acute and convalescent, were from the United States, Italy and Spain. T cells, B-cell-depleted T cells, or PBMCs supplied cDNA or gDNA.

CDR1 and CDR2 (germline): MNHEY, SMNVEV (reference sequence). There are 16 residues in the CDR3. Trimming removed 6 bases from V and 3 bases from J; junction bases left unmatched: 10. Method: immunoSEQ multiplex PCR; TCRdb's copy keeps in-frame clones and lacks some. The sample consists of approximately 160,000 clones, 80% to 90% of them appearing once. This chain uses TRBV27 with TRBJ2-1; 8 bases align to TRBD2. The sequenced material came from peripheral blood. The sequence was collected from a human donor in a cohort sampled during active COVID-19. CDR3 bases: TGTGCCAGCAGCCACGAAAGGACTAGCCTCTACAATGAGCAGTTCTTC. This codes for CASSHERTSLYNEQFF.